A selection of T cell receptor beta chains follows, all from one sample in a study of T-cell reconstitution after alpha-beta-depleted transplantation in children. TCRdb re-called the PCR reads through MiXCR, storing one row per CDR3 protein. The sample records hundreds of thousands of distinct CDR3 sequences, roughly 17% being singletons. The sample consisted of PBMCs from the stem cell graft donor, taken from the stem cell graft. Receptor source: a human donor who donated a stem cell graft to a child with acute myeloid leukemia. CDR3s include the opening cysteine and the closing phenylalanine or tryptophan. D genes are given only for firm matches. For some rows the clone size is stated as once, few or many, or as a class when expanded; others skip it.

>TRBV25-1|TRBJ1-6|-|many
TGTGCCAGCAGTGATCCAGGCCGAAATTCACCCCTCCACTTT
CASSDPGRNSPLHF
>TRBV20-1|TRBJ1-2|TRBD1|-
TGCAGTGCTAGAGAGCTGCAGGGGGCGTCTTCCGGCTACACCTTC
CSARELQGASSGYTF
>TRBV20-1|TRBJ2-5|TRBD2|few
TGCAGTGCCCCGACTAGCGGGGTAGTGCTAGAGACCCAGTACTTC
CSAPTSGVVLETQYF
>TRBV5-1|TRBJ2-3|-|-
TGCGCCAGCAGCCGACCTAAGGCCGGCGACAGCACAGATACGCAGTATTTT
CASSRPKAGDSTDTQYF
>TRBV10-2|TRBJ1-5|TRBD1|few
TGCGCCAGCGGACAGGGAAGAGAGGTGGTAGGAAGCAATCAGCCCCAGCATTTT
CASGQGREVVGSNQPQHF
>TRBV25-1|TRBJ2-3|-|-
TGTGCCAGCAGCCGAGGGTGGGGGGCTAGCCCAGATACGCAGTATTTT
CASSRGWGASPDTQYF
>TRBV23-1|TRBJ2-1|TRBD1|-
TGCGCCGCCAATGACAGGGGAGTCCCTTACTCCTACAATGAGCAGTTCTTC
CAANDRGVPYSYNEQFF
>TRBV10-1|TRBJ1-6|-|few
TGCGCCAGCAGTGAGTACCGGGGGCTCCACTTT
CASSEYRGLHF
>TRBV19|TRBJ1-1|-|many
TGTGCCAGTAGTAGCAGGGTCGGTGGCACTGAAGCTTTCTTT
CASSSRVGGTEAFF
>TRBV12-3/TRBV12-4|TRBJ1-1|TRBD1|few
TGTGCCAGCAGTTGGGGGACAGGGGACAACACTGAAGCTTTCTTT
CASSWGTGDNTEAFF
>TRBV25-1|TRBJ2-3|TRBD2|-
TGTGCCACCAACGGGGGGAGCACAGATACGCAGTATTTT
CATNGGSTDTQYF
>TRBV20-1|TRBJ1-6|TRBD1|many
TGCAGTGCGCAGGGGACAGAAAATTCACCCCTCCACTTT
CSAQGTENSPLHF
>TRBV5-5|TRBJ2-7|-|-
TGTGCCAGCAGCTTGGGATTTGGTACGAACTACGAGCAGTACTTC
CASSLGFGTNYEQYF
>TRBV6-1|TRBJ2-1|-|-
TGTGCCAGCAGTGGGATATGGAGCGGGTACAATGAGCAGTTCTTC
CASSGIWSGYNEQFF
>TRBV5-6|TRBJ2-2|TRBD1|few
TGTGCCAGCAGCTTGTCCCCTCTGGGTGGGACAGCCAACACCGGGGAGCTGTTTTTT
CASSLSPLGGTANTGELFF
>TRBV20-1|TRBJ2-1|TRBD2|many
TGCAGTGCTAGAGCTAGCGGGGGGCTACAAAATTTCTCCTACAATGAGCAGTTCTTC
CSARASGGLQNFSYNEQFF
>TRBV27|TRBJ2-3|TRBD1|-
TGTGCCAGCAGGGACAGGGGGGGAGGCACAGATACGCAGTATTTT
CASRDRGGGTDTQYF
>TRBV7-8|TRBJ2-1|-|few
TGTGCCAGCAGCTTAGCCCGACAGGTTTCCTACAATGAGCAGTTCTTC
CASSLARQVSYNEQFF
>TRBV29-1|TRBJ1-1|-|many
TGCAGCGTCGCCTGGGCCGAGGGGACTGAAGCTTTCTTT
CSVAWAEGTEAFF
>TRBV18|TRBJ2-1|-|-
TGTGCCAGCTCACCGGAAGGGTTGGGTGAGCAGTTCTTC
CASSPEGLGEQFF
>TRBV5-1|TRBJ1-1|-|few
TGCGCCAGCCGGAAGGAGTTGAACACTGAAGCTTTCTTT
CASRKELNTEAFF
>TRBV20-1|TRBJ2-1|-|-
TGCAGTGCTAGAGATAAGAGGGTCGAGCAGTTCTTC
CSARDKRVEQFF
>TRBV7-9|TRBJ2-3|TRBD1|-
TGTGCCAGCAGCTTAGGGCGACAGGGCAGAACAGATACGCAGTATTTT
CASSLGRQGRTDTQYF
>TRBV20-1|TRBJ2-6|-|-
TGCAGTGCTAGAGATCCCTCTGGGGCCAACGTCCTGACTTTC
CSARDPSGANVLTF
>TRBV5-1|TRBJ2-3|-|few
TGCGCCAGCAGCTCGCAGGTGGCTACCGACACAGATACGCAGTATTTT
CASSSQVATDTDTQYF
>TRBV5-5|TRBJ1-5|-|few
TGTGCCAGCAGCTTTTTGGGGCCAGGGGAGGGTCAGCCCCAGCATTTT
CASSFLGPGEGQPQHF
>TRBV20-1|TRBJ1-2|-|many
TGCAGTGCTAGAGGGGACGGAACGAACTATGGCTACACCTTC
CSARGDGTNYGYTF
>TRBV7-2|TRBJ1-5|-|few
TGTGCCAGCAGCTTCCGGGGGGTCAATCAGCCCCAGCATTTT
CASSFRGVNQPQHF
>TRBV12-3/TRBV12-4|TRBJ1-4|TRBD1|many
TGTGCCAGCAGTCGACAGGGGGCAGGTGAAAAACTGTTTTTT
CASSRQGAGEKLFF
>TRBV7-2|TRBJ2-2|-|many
TGTGCCAGCGCGCGGGGCACCGGGGAGCTGTTTTTT
CASARGTGELFF
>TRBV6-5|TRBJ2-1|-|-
TGTGCCAGCAGTGGGGCGGGGAATGAGCAGTTCTTC
CASSGAGNEQFF
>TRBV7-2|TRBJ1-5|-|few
TGTGCCAGCAGCTTACATGGTACCGTCAATCAGCCCCAGCATTTT
CASSLHGTVNQPQHF
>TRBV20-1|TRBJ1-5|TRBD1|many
TGCAGTGCAGCCGGGACAGGGAGCAATCAGCCCCAGCATTTT
CSAAGTGSNQPQHF
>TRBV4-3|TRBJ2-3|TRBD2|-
TGCGCCAGCAGCCGGACTAGTTCAGATACGCAGTATTTT
CASSRTSSDTQYF
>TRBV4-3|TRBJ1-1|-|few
TGCGCCAGCAGCCAAGAACGGGGAGGAAGTGTGTTGGGAGCTTTCTTT
CASSQERGGSVLGAFF
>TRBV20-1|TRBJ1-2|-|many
TGCAGTGCTCCCGGCGGCTATGGCTACACCTTC
CSAPGGYGYTF
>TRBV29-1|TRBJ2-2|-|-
TGCAGCGGTGGGTTCATAACCGGGGAGCTGTTTTTT
CSGGFITGELFF
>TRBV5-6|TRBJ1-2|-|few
TGTGCCAGCAGCCCGACTGGGGGTTCAGGGTACTATGGCTACACCTTC
CASSPTGGSGYYGYTF
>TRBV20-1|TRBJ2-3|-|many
TGCAGTGCTAGAACCACCTCAGATACGCAGTATTTT
CSARTTSDTQYF
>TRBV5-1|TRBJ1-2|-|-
TGCGCCAGCAGCGTAACCACCGGGACACGCACGTTCTATGGCTACACCTTC
CASSVTTGTRTFYGYTF
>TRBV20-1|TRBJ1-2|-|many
TGCAGTGCCGCCGGATGGGTTGAGGGCTACACCTTC
CSAAGWVEGYTF
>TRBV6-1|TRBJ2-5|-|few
TGTGCCAGTACTACAGATGCATGGGAGACCCAGTACTTC
CASTTDAWETQYF
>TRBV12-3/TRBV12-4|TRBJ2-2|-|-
TGTGCCAGCAGTTTCTTGGTAGACCCCGGGGAGCTGTTTTTT
CASSFLVDPGELFF
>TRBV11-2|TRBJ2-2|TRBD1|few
TGTGCCAGCAGCTTAACTACCAGGGGGACAGGGCATGGCGGGGAGCTGTTTTTT
CASSLTTRGTGHGGELFF
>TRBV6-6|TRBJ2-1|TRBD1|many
TGTGCCAGCAGTTCGGGACAGGGGTTTGAGCAGTTCTTC
CASSSGQGFEQFF
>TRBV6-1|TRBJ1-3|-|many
TGTGCCAGCACCTCCAGAGCGCGGCGGTCGGGAAACACCATATATTTT
CASTSRARRSGNTIYF
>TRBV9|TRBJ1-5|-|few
TGTGCCAGCAGCGCCGGGGAGGCGGCGGTTCAGCATTTT
CASSAGEAAVQHF
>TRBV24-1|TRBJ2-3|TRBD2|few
TGTGCCACCAGTGATTTTTCGCGGGGGGGCACAGATACGCAGTATTTT
CATSDFSRGGTDTQYF
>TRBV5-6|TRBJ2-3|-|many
TGTGCCAGCAGCTTGTTACAGTCAGGCCTCACAGATACGCAGTATTTT
CASSLLQSGLTDTQYF
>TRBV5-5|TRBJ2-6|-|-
TGTGCCAGCAGCCCCCGACCCGAATCTGGGGCCAACGTCCTGACTTTC
CASSPRPESGANVLTF
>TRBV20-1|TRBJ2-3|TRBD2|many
TGCAGTGCTAGGAAGGCGGGGGGCACAGATACGCAGTATTTT
CSARKAGGTDTQYF
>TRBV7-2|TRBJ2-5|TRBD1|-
TGTGCCAGCAGCTCGATAGGACAGGGGGCAATTGGGGAGACCCAGTACTTC
CASSSIGQGAIGETQYF